One and the same sample provided the 30 T cell receptor beta chains below, sequenced in a study of cytomegalovirus exposure and HLA in healthy donors. Both 60 Vbeta primers and 13 Jbeta primers went into the PCR. Sequencing used immunoSEQ multiplex PCR; TCRdb keeps in-frame clones, though not all of them. This sample's table has fewer than 95,000 clones. The sample was PBMCs. All receptors derive from a woman between 35 and 50 years old in good health and CMV-seropositive.

The J gene is TRBJ2-2, the V gene TRBV5-1, with 9 bases that match TRBD1. Germline V gene sequence: CDR1 SGHRS, CDR2 YFSETQ. The CDR3 runs to 15 residues. V dropped 4 bases and J dropped 6; count of bases not matched to a gene: 7. The CDR3 DNA follows: TGCGCCAGCAGCCCACAGGGGGCGACGGCCGGGGAGCTGTTTTTT. This translates into CASSPQGATAGELFF. The variable domain in full, completed from reference TRBV5-1 and TRBJ2-2, reads KAGVTQTPRYLIKTRGQQVTLSCSPISGHRSVSWYQQTPGQGLQFLFEYFSETQRNKGNFPGRFSGRQFSNSRSEMNVSTLELGDSALYLCASSPQGATAGELFFGEGSRLTVL.

V is TRBV6-5 and J is TRBJ2-7, with TRBD2 matching 7 bases. The length of the CDR3 is 14 residues. Germline V gene data show CDR1 as MNHEY and CDR2 as SVGAGI. V lost 8 bases, J lost 2 bases, and 9 bases stayed unmatched. The CDR3 loop reads CASWRAGPTYEQYF. CDR3 in DNA: TGTGCCAGCTGGAGAGCGGGACCTACCTACGAGCAGTACTTC.

The genes are TRBV25-1 and TRBJ1-4; 7 bases are a match to TRBD1. This CDR3 is 16 amino acids long. Germline V gene data show CDR1 as MGHDK and CDR2 as SYGVNS. Unmatched junction bases numbered 9, after V lost 2 bases and J lost 6 bases. CDR3 sequence (DNA): TGTGCCAGCAGTGAAGGAAGGACAGGAAAGGATGAAAAACTGTTTTTT. Protein product: CASSEGRTGKDEKLFF.

This sequence joins TRBV7-8 and TRBJ1-6, with D unresolved. Trimming removed 4 bases from V and 7 bases from J, with 14 bases in between. The germline V gene encodes CDR1 SGHVS and CDR2 FQNEAQ. This CDR3 spans 15 amino acids. The CDR3 nucleotides are TGTGCCAGCAGCTCTTTTATCATAGTGAATTCACCCCTCCACTTT. It is translated as CASSSFIIVNSPLHF.

The chain combines TRBV9 with TRBJ2-1, with 9 nucleotides matching TRBD2. The CDR3 is made up of 16 amino acids. In germline, CDR1 is SGDLS, CDR2 YYNGEE. The trim removed 2 bases at V and 3 bases at J, leaving 6 bases unmatched. CDR3: CASSVSGLANYNEQFF. CDR3 coding DNA: TGTGCCAGCAGCGTCTCAGGACTAGCGAACTACAATGAGCAGTTCTTC. The whole variable domain, remainder taken from reference TRBV9 and TRBJ2-1, is DSGVTQTPKHLITATGQRVTLRCSPRSGDLSVYWYQQSLDQGLQFLIQYYNGEERAKGNILERFSAQQFPDLHSELNLSSLELGDSALYFCASSVSGLANYNEQFFGPGTRLTVL.

The chain couples TRBV5-1 to TRBJ2-7; 8 bases line up with TRBD1. Looked up from germline, CDR1 is SGHRS and CDR2 is YFSETQ. The CDR3 runs to 15 residues. The trim removed 0 bases at V and 2 bases at J, leaving 4 bases unmatched. Here the CDR3 DNA reads TGCGCCAGCAGCTTGGTTTTACAGGGGGCCTACGAGCAGTACTTC. As protein: CASSLVLQGAYEQYF. Full variable domain (missing parts from reference TRBV5-1 and TRBJ2-7): KAGVTQTPRYLIKTRGQQVTLSCSPISGHRSVSWYQQTPGQGLQFLFEYFSETQRNKGNFPGRFSGRQFSNSRSEMNVSTLELGDSALYLCASSLVLQGAYEQYFGPGTRLTVT.

V gene TRBV4-2 combines with J gene TRBJ2-5; D possibly corresponds to TRBD2 (5 bases). The DNA end is more similar to TRBJ2-7, so the J call may be wrong. There are 15 residues in the CDR3. The germline V gene has CDR1 LGHNA and CDR2 YNFKEQ. CDR3 protein: CASSLTLEQHYEQYF. The DNA for the CDR3 is TGTGCCAGCAGCCTCACACTAGAACAACACTACGAGCAGTACTTC.

The chain uses TRBV2 and TRBJ2-5; 8 bases agree with TRBD1. The J call may not be correct, given that the DNA end is closer to TRBJ2-7. CDR1 and CDR2 (germline): SNHLY, FYNNEI. This CDR3 is 14 amino acids long. The CDR3 DNA reads TGTGCCAGCAGTGTGGCCAGGGGGCTTCACGAGCAGTACTTC. This translates into CASSVARGLHEQYF.

The chain couples TRBV10-3 to TRBJ1-5, with 8 bases that match TRBD1. CDR1 is ENHRY, CDR2 SYGVKD, per germline. Trimming removed 6 bases from V and 6 bases from J; junction bases left unmatched: 7. The CDR3 spans 14 residues. The CDR3 region is CAISAGQVVQPQHF. The CDR3 DNA is TGTGCCATCAGCGCGGGACAGGTAGTTCAGCCCCAGCATTTT.

V gene TRBV5-4 combines with J gene TRBJ2-2; D is undetermined. CDR1 and CDR2 (germline): SGHNT, YYREEE (reference sequence). The CDR3 has 15 amino acids. V was trimmed by 0 bases and J by 1 base, leaving 7 bases between them. As DNA, the CDR3 is TGTGCCAGCAGCTTGGGAGTGAGGAACACCGGGGAGCTGTTTTTT. Its protein product is CASSLGVRNTGELFF.

The V and J genes are TRBV7-6 and TRBJ1-2; D remains unclear. The V and J ends lost 2 bases and 6 bases respectively, with 10 bases between them. The CDR3 is made up of 13 amino acids. Looked up from germline, CDR1 is SGHVS and CDR2 is FNYEAQ. The CDR3 sequence: CASSLTQVHGYTF. DNA for the CDR3: TGTGCCAGCAGCTTAACGCAGGTGCATGGCTACACCTTC.

The rearrangement links TRBV28 to TRBJ1-3, with D perhaps TRBD1 (5 bases). V was trimmed by 2 bases and J by 1 base, leaving 12 bases between them. CDR3 length equals 16 residues. Germline V lookup: CDR1 MDHEN, CDR2 SYDVKM. The CDR3 loop reads CASSLIGEVSGNTIYF. DNA for the CDR3: TGTGCCAGCAGTTTAATAGGGGAAGTGTCTGGAAACACCATATATTTT.

This CDR3 is CASGADPSYNEQFF. CDR3 bases: TGTGCCAGCGGGGCCGATCCTTCCTACAATGAGCAGTTCTTC. The V and J genes are TRBV27 and TRBJ2-1; D might be TRBD1 (5 bases). The CDR3 runs 14 residues. Trimming removed 8 bases from V and 1 base from J, with 12 bases in between. The germline gives CDR1 MNHEY, CDR2 SMNVEV (reference sequence).

The chain carries TRBV7-9 and TRBJ2-3; 7 bases map to TRBD1. CDR1 and CDR2 from the germline V gene are SEHNR and FQNEAQ (reference sequence). The CDR3 sequence is 13 residues long. Losses at the gene ends were 4 bases for V and 5 bases for J; bases not matched to a gene: 3. In DNA, the CDR3 is TGTGCCAGCAGCTCCCGGGACAGAGATACGCAGTATTTT. It yields the protein CASSSRDRDTQYF. The full variable domain, completed using reference TRBV7-9 and TRBJ2-3, is DTGVSQNPRHKITKRGQNVTFRCDPISEHNRLYWYRQTLGQGPEFLTYFQNEAQLEKSRLLSDRFSAERPKGSFSTLEIQRTEQGDSAMYLCASSSRDRDTQYFGPGTRLTVL.

V and J are TRBV7-8 and TRBJ2-3; TRBD1 matches 11 bases. There are 14 residues in the CDR3. With 5 bases clipped from V and 5 bases from J, the junction kept 3 bases outside the gene matches. CDR1 is SGHVS and CDR2 is FQNEAQ in the germline V gene. CDR3 DNA: TGTGCCAGCAGCACGGGACAGGGGGTAGATACGCAGTATTTT. Translation: CASSTGQGVDTQYF.

The chain carries TRBV10-2 and TRBJ1-5; D uncertain. The CDR3 loop spans 14 amino acids. Deletions cut 3 bases from V and 0 bases from J, with 6 bases between. Germline CDR1 reads WSHSY; CDR2 reads SAAADI. CDR3 sequence reads: CASSDRNSNQPQHF. DNA of the CDR3: TGCGCCAGCAGTGACAGAAATAGCAATCAGCCCCAGCATTTT.

The rearrangement links TRBV13 to TRBJ2-1; 15 bases fit TRBD2. Per the germline V gene, CDR1 is PRHDT and CDR2 is FYEKMQ (reference sequence). J gave up 6 bases and V 3 bases, and 12 bases lay outside the gene matches. This CDR3 spans 19 amino acids. The CDR3 bases are TGTGCCAGCAGCTTCCATCCCGGGACTAGCGGGAGGACTTCCAATGAGCAGTTCTTC. It translates to CASSFHPGTSGRTSNEQFF.

The V call is TRBV6-4, the J call TRBJ2-1; possibly TRBD1 for D (6 bases). The length of the CDR3 is 15 residues. V lost 0 bases to trimming and J lost 0 bases, with 6 bases between them. Germline lookup yields CDR1 MRHNA and CDR2 SNTAGT. CDR3 nucleotides: TGTGCCAGCAGTGACTCGACAGGCTCCTACAATGAGCAGTTCTTC. Its translation is CASSDSTGSYNEQFF.

This chain uses TRBV29-1 with TRBJ2-1; 8 nucleotides align to TRBD1. CDR3 size: 16 residues. V lost 1 base to trimming and J lost 8 bases; unmatched junction nucleotides: 13. Germline V gene lookup returns CDR1 SQVTM and CDR2 ANQGSEA. CDR3 in DNA: TGCAGCGTTGAAGGTGGGGGACGACAGGGGATCGATGAGCAGTTCTTC. Translating it yields CSVEGGGRQGIDEQFF.

This chain links TRBV7-2 with TRBJ2-5; a weak D match, TRBD1 (5 bases). Trimming took 1 base from V and 2 from J, leaving 11 bases between them. The CDR3 totals 15 residues. CDR1 is SGHTA, CDR2 FQGNSA, per germline. The CDR3 here is CASSLGRVQQETQYF. Written as DNA, the CDR3 is TGTGCCAGCAGCTTAGGCAGGGTCCAACAAGAGACCCAGTACTTC.

The chain employs TRBV25-1 and TRBJ1-2; D is unclear. The CDR3 covers 14 residues. The ends were cut back, 0 bases at V and 2 bases at J, with 7 bases in the middle. CDR1 MGHDK and CDR2 SYGVNS come from the germline V gene. The CDR3 loop reads CASSEYNRNYGYTF. The CDR3 DNA sequence: TGTGCCAGCAGTGAATATAACAGAAACTATGGCTACACCTTC.

This chain joins TRBV19 and TRBJ1-1; D ambiguous. Trimming pared 6 bases from V and 2 bases from J, leaving 10 bases between. Germline CDR1 LNHDA, CDR2 SQIVND (reference sequence). The CDR3 contains 13 residues. Written as DNA, the CDR3 is TGTGCCAGTAGGAGTCCTGGTAACACTGAAGCTTTCTTT. Its translation is CASRSPGNTEAFF.

The gene calls are TRBV9 and TRBJ1-3; 8 bases map to TRBD1. With V trimmed by 4 bases and J by 2 bases, 5 bases remained unmatched. CDR3 length equals 15 residues. Germline CDR1 is SGDLS and CDR2 is YYNGEE. Here the CDR3 reads CASSSGQGTGNTIYF. DNA for the CDR3: TGTGCCAGCAGCAGTGGACAGGGAACTGGAAACACCATATATTTT.

The chain is built from TRBV5-4 and TRBJ1-4; 9 bases align to TRBD1. With 0 bases clipped from V and 16 bases from J, the junction kept 4 bases outside the gene matches. CDR3 length equals 12 residues. Germline loops: CDR1 SGHNT, CDR2 YYREEE (reference sequence). For the CDR3, the DNA is TGTGCCAGCAGCTTGGACAGGGGGCAGAGGTTTTTT. This encodes CASSLDRGQRFF.

The chain uses TRBV2 and TRBJ1-1, with a weak D call TRBD1 (5 bases). CDR3 length equals 16 residues. The ends were cut back, 3 bases at V and 1 base at J, with 15 bases in the middle. CDR1 SNHLY and CDR2 FYNNEI come from the germline V gene. CDR3: CASSDVSVGGNTEAFF. In DNA form, the CDR3 reads TGTGCCAGCAGTGACGTGTCAGTCGGGGGGAACACTGAAGCTTTCTTT.

The rearrangement links TRBV29-1 to TRBJ2-7; 8 bases align to TRBD1. V was clipped by 5 bases and J by 7 bases; unmatched bases: 10. Per the germline V gene, CDR1 is SQVTM and CDR2 is ANQGSEA. The CDR3 extends over 13 amino acids. CDR3 nucleotide sequence: TGCAGCGTTCGGCAGGGGGCTACGGGGGAGCAGTACTTC. It codes for CSVRQGATGEQYF.

V gene TRBV25-1 combines with J gene TRBJ2-3, with D maybe TRBD2 (6 bases). This CDR3 region has 13 residues. With 6 bases removed from V and 4 bases from J, the gap between germline ends came to 11 bases. Germline V gene lookup returns CDR1 MGHDK and CDR2 SYGVNS. The CDR3 DNA reads as TGTGCCAGCAGGACTAGTGGGCCAGATACGCAGTATTTT. This translates into CASRTSGPDTQYF. The entire variable domain, with the rest obtained from reference TRBV25-1 and TRBJ2-3, is as follows: EADIYQTPRYLVIGTGKKITLECSQTMGHDKMYWYQQDPGMELHLIHYSYGVNSTEKGDLSSESTVSRIRTEHFPLTLESARPSHTSQYLCASRTSGPDTQYFGPGTRLTVL.

The rearrangement joins TRBV2 to TRBJ1-2, with D possibly being TRBD1 (5 bases). V gave up 0 bases and J gave up 5 bases, with 10 bases separating them. Germline V lookup: CDR1 SNHLY, CDR2 FYNNEI. The CDR3 is 14 residues long. CDR3: CASSEATATYGYTF. CDR3 nucleotide sequence: TGTGCCAGCAGTGAAGCGACAGCTACGTATGGCTACACCTTC.

The gene calls are TRBV13 and TRBJ2-3; 8 bases are a match to TRBD2. J was trimmed by 0 bases and V by 0 bases; bases with no gene match: 2. Per germline, CDR1 PRHDT and CDR2 FYEKMQ (reference sequence). CDR3 length: 16 residues. In nucleotides, the CDR3 is TGTGCCAGCAGCTTAGGAACTAGCGGAAGCACAGATACGCAGTATTTT. Its translation: CASSLGTSGSTDTQYF. Complete variable domain (other parts from reference TRBV13 and TRBJ2-3): AAGVIQSPRHLIKEKRETATLKCYPIPRHDTVYWYQQGPGQDPQFLISFYEKMQSDKGSIPDRFSAQQFSDYHSELNMSSLELGDSALYFCASSLGTSGSTDTQYFGPGTRLTVL.

The genes are TRBV6-1 and TRBJ1-4; perhaps TRBD1 as D (6 bases). CDR1 and CDR2 (germline): MNHNS, SASEGT. V was pared by 1 base and J by 7 bases, with 13 bases between. The CDR3 is 15 residues long. CDR3 sequence reads: CASSEVPGAGEKLFF. The CDR3 region has the DNA TGTGCCAGCAGTGAAGTGCCAGGGGCCGGTGAAAAACTGTTTTTT.